This T cell receptor (beta chain) was captured in a study of cytomegalovirus exposure and HLA in healthy donors listed by TCRdb under 2017. Concerning the study at large: In an earlier analysis of fewer than 750 of the donors, about 260 Gb of sequence data and some 100 million unique TCR beta sequences from roughly 180 million T cells were reported. An early release that covered some 630 HLA-typed donors contained around 300 gigabases of sequencing data and tens of millions of unique TCR sequences. Of the roughly 400 genotyped donors, about 84% fell in the genetic ancestry cluster associated with self-reported Caucasian donors. The study aimed to test whether cataloging public T cell receptors could reveal signatures of past pathogen exposure. The study profiled the T cell repertoires of fewer than 850 subjects by immunosequencing and related them to cytomegalovirus serostatus. Besides the first cohort of approximately 710 subjects, a separate validation cohort made up of roughly 120 different subjects was used. To predict cytomegalovirus infection status, the study combined high-throughput TCR immunosequencing, statistical association of individual TCRs with disease status, and machine learning. To study patterns of TCR occurrence, a later analysis re-analyzed previously published TCR beta repertoires from 650 to 750 donors and added high-resolution HLA genotyping. The later analysis used no new phenotypic data to find candidate immune exposures, relying instead on TCR beta sequences and their occurrence across donors. In an earlier analysis of 587 of the donors, high-throughput TCR beta sequencing was used to judge whether each TCR beta V gene segment behaved as functional or pseudogenic. Donor age, sex, ethnicity and CMV serostatus were compiled together with the repertoire data. Genome-wide SNP genotypes for about 65% of the roughly 670 donors were used in a later genetic analysis, which treated that subset as a discovery cohort. Every repertoire in the discovery cohort had been generated on one and the same sequencing platform. Class I and class II HLA loci were covered by the typing at four-digit resolution. Typing coverage differed by locus: A, B, C, DRB1 and DQB1 were typed in roughly 620-640 donors, DQA1 in roughly 500, DPA1 in 606, and DPB1 in 400 to 490. Because of strong linkage in the cohort, roughly five DR-DQ haplotypes were treated as single units for association and clustering. Across around 400 genotyped donors of the cohort, an average of roughly 230,000 unique TCR beta nucleotide sequences per donor were sequenced, and approximately 19% of those sequences were non-productive.

The library was produced with the immunoSEQ multiplex PCR assay. The multiplex PCR relied on a mix of 60 forward primers for TCR Vbeta segments and 13 reverse primers for TCR Jbeta segments. The CDR3 region of rearranged TCR beta genes was amplified from genomic DNA by a multiplex PCR assay. The amplified TCR beta libraries were sequenced on the Illumina HiSeq System as 87-base-pair reads. Processing in the source paper ran as follows. A later analysis counted some 80 million unique TCR beta chains across the approximately 700 repertoires, and 10 million to 11 million of these chains were shared by at least two donors. A nearest-neighbor algorithm error-corrected the raw reads and collapsed the reads into unique sequences, merging closely related sequences to remove PCR and sequencing errors. CDR3 sequences were aligned to IMGT reference sequences to assign V, D and J gene segments. For a sequence to be retained, a match of at least six nucleotides to both a V gene segment and a J gene segment was required. A rearrangement was called productive if the CDR3 had no stop codons and remained in frame with V and J, and every other rearrangement was called non-productive. Following IMGT convention, CDR3 was defined as the stretch from the second conserved V-encoded cysteine to the conserved J-encoded phenylalanine. The earlier analysis of 587 of the donors excluded sequences that lacked an unambiguous match to a single V gene segment. In an earlier analysis of several hundred of the donors, V segments were called functional above 56.7% productive rearrangements and were called segregating when the between-donor standard deviation exceeded 5%. A statistical classification framework was developed to diagnose cytomegalovirus status using the catalog of TCR beta chain sequences. In a later analysis, TCR nucleotide sequences were compared against IMGT/GENE-DB human TR gene sequences so that V and J genes could be assigned. A later analysis assigned CDR3 sequences and most-parsimonious VDJ recombination scenarios with the TCRdist pipeline. In a later analysis, each TCR beta chain was defined by its CDR3 amino acid sequence together with its V-gene family, and reads lacking a unique V-gene family were excluded. A later analysis removed 600 or so highly shared, low-generation-probability nucleotide sequences to deal with suspected cross-contamination and a sequencing artifact. In a later analysis, a clonal expansion index for each public chain was calculated from normalized within-repertoire ranks of inferred template counts. In a later analysis, generation probabilities were computed with a VDJ recombination model fitted to out-of-frame rearrangements, and the resulting probabilities were checked against IGoR. In a later analysis, TCR-TCR, TCR-HLA and TCR-CMV co-occurrence was scored with hypergeometric tests, and a repertoire-size bias correction was applied to TCR pairs. To estimate false discovery rates, a later analysis permuted the HLA or CMV assignments 20 times. A later analysis grouped co-occurring TCRs with DBSCAN, adding TCRdist sequence similarity when clustering within HLA-allele-positive subsets. Repertoires with fewer than 30,000 or more than 120,000 public chains were left out of co-occurrence clustering, as were about 5 repertoires with anomalous nucleotide sharing. The table comes from immuneACCESS by way of TCRdb, which keeps in-frame sequences with V and J called. Part of the clones is missing from these tables; in studies checked, under half for an unresolved V gene and the rest for unknown reasons. From that table come the V and J calls and clone size; the DNA was used to work out D and trimming. The sample data list 80,000 or so clones, and approximately 61% of these were observed just once. The ten largest make up approximately 7% of the sample.

Sequences SGHAT (CDR1) and FQNNGV (CDR2) are obtained from the germline V gene. V lost 5 bases and J lost 0 bases; the stretch between them is 7 bases long. Taken from cysteine to phenylalanine, the CDR3 has 13 residues. The CDR3 DNA has 39 bases and is translated from base 1. This clone has a handful of counts. The target of this receptor is not known. Per-nucleotide qualities are absent, and no much larger clonotype sits a single base away. The paper as a whole reports these results and caveats: Three of the identified cytomegalovirus-associated TCR beta chains were confirmed in vitro to be specific for cytomegalovirus antigens. When HLA alleles, especially DR and DQ, strongly co-occurred, attributing TCR associations to individual alleles was difficult. Because some donors lacked HLA typing at each locus, the association tests relied only on the typed subset. Most TCR sequences were observed very rarely across donors, whereas some public TCRs were present in many individuals. The study gave a list of some 150 TCR beta chains associated with cytomegalovirus. The cohort was sequenced for TCR beta chains only, and without alpha or paired-chain data the features that could be detected were limited. A later genetic analysis associated a missense DCLRE1C variant with V-gene and J-gene trimming of TCR beta chains, and an independent cohort replicated the association. The classifier was reported to diagnose cytomegalovirus status with high specificity and sensitivity in both the original and validation cohorts. A further reported finding was that TCR beta sequences accurately predicted the HLA-A and HLA-B alleles for most subjects in the first cohort. According to the authors, the approach could potentially be generalized to other disease states and immunological phenotypes. Compared with equally common non-associated chains, HLA-associated TCR beta chains in a later analysis were more clonally expanded and had lower generation probabilities. A later genetic analysis reported fewer N-insertions in productive TCRs among donors in an Asian-associated ancestry cluster than the roughly 650-donor mean. A later analysis found that TCR association rates varied across HLA loci, with DRB1 alleles showing the most associated TCRs and HLA-C alleles the fewest. Some IMGT-functional V segments, including TRBV6-2 and TRBV6-3, could not be told apart with the 87-base-pair reads, so those segments were excluded. At a false discovery rate of 0.05, a later analysis linked about 17,000 TCR beta sequences to specific HLA alleles. In a later analysis, most CMV-associated TCR beta chains were found to appear HLA-restricted, with HLA associations seemingly driven largely by CMV exposure. Seventeen rarely observed V segments, including chromosome 9 orphons, were excluded from the earlier analysis of a few hundred of the donors because counts were too low. Correlated functional status among segregating V segments might be attributable to linkage disequilibrium, but an unknown experimental factor could not be ruled out. The sequencing pipeline was judged likely to have produced a cluster of highly shared sequence variants as a technical artifact. The only immune exposure information available for the cohort was CMV serostatus. In an earlier analysis of about 600 of the donors, most TCR beta V segments appeared in productive rearrangements about 90% or about 30% of the time, broadly matching IMGT annotations. Sequencing depth was assumed to be roughly uniform across donors in the presence/absence analyses, though that assumption may not hold. According to a later analysis, parvovirus B19, influenza, CMV and Epstein-Barr virus appeared linked to several top co-occurrence clusters.

The cohort comprised around 700 healthy bone marrow donors. All cohort members were sampled while nominally healthy, although unrecorded immune exposures were likely present. The donor tested CMV seropositive and was one of the 289 seropositive cohort members. A peripheral blood sample was collected from each donor, and TCR beta sequencing was performed on peripheral blood mononuclear cells. Genomic DNA extraction from the blood cell samples was performed with the Qiagen DNeasy Blood Extraction Kit. Sequencing input: PBMCs. This TCR was recovered from a woman aged 50 to 60 in good health and CMV-seropositive. The receptor chain draws on TRBV11-2 and TRBJ1-2, with the D gene call left open. The CDR3 is CASSPAANYGYTF. The DNA sequence follows: TGTGCCAGCAGCCCCGCGGCTAACTATGGCTACACCTTC.